A single sample gave rise to the 20 T cell receptor beta chains below, sequenced in a study of cytomegalovirus exposure and HLA in healthy donors. PCR involved 60 Vbeta and 13 Jbeta primers. Sequencing used immunoSEQ multiplex PCR; TCRdb keeps in-frame clones, though not all of them. The profile shows more than 100,000 clones, roughly 76% of them singletons. Sequencing was carried out using PBMCs. Source of these receptors: a man between 25 and 39 years old in good health and CMV-seronegative.

This sequence joins TRBV19 and TRBJ1-1; 7 nucleotides agree with TRBD1. Germline V gives CDR1 LNHDA, CDR2 SQIVND (reference sequence). The CDR3 consists of 13 residues. V trimming: 3 bases; J trimming: 11 bases; junction bases outside the gene matches: 9. The CDR3 is CASSMGDRKWAFF. DNA for the CDR3: TGTGCCAGTAGTATGGGGGACAGAAAGTGGGCTTTCTTT.

V is TRBV7-9 and J is TRBJ1-1; 7 bases line up with TRBD1. The germline gives CDR1 SEHNR, CDR2 FQNEAQ (reference sequence). Trimming cost V 5 bases and J 6 bases; bases outside gene matches: 9. The CDR3 covers 14 residues. The CDR3 sequence is CASSPKDRDPEAFF. Written as DNA, the CDR3 is TGTGCCAGCAGCCCCAAAGACAGGGACCCTGAAGCTTTCTTT. Using reference TRBV7-9 and TRBJ1-1 for the parts outside the CDR3, the full variable domain is DTGVSQNPRHKITKRGQNVTFRCDPISEHNRLYWYRQTLGQGPEFLTYFQNEAQLEKSRLLSDRFSAERPKGSFSTLEIQRTEQGDSAMYLCASSPKDRDPEAFFGQGTRLTVV.

The chain uses TRBV28 and TRBJ1-3, with 8 bases lining up with TRBD1. Germline CDR1 and CDR2: MDHEN and SYDVKM. J lost 2 bases, V lost 5 bases, and 2 bases had no gene match. This CDR3 comprises 14 residues. CDR3 residues: CASSLTGAGNTIYF. CDR3 nucleotides: TGTGCCAGCAGTCTGACAGGGGCTGGAAACACCATATATTTT. The whole variable domain, remainder taken from reference TRBV28 and TRBJ1-3, is DVKVTQSSRYLVKRTGEKVFLECVQDMDHENMFWYRQDPGLGLRLIYFSYDVKMKEKGDIPEGYSVSREKKERFSLILESASTNQTSMYLCASSLTGAGNTIYFGEGSWLTVV.

This CDR3 is CASSFQGDGYTF. DNA of the CDR3: TGTGCCAGCAGTTTTCAAGGGGATGGCTACACCTTC. The genes are TRBV27 and TRBJ1-2, with D tentatively TRBD1 (5 bases). Germline V gene lookup returns CDR1 MNHEY and CDR2 SMNVEV (reference sequence). Deletions cut 3 bases from V and 6 bases from J, with 8 bases between. The CDR3 spans 12 residues.

The chain has TRBV4-2 and TRBJ2-5; perhaps TRBD2 as D (5 bases). This CDR3 has 17 residues. Germline V gives CDR1 LGHNA, CDR2 YNFKEQ. Trimming took off 0 bases at V and 1 base at J, with 15 bases between the two ends. CDR3 DNA: TGTGCCAGCAGCCAAGATGGTGTGACTATGGCCCAAGAGACCCAGTACTTC. Translating gives CASSQDGVTMAQETQYF.

As to this clone: The sample holds other DNA sequences that translate to the same CDR3. DNA of the CDR3: TGTGCCAGCAGCTTAGCGCTGGCGGGCACGTACAATGAGCAGTTCTTC. Amino acids: CASSLALAGTYNEQFF. This chain uses TRBV7-9 with TRBJ2-1; TRBD2 is a possible D gene (5 bases). Trimming left V 0 bases short and J 4 bases short, with 13 bases between. CDR1 is SEHNR and CDR2 is FQNEAQ in the germline V gene (reference sequence). CDR3 size: 16 residues.

The V and J genes are TRBV5-6 and TRBJ2-7, with 7 bases identical to TRBD1. After removal of 5 bases from V and 9 bases from J, the junction contained 5 bases not matched to a gene. The CDR3 length is 11 residues. The V gene's germline CDR1 is SGHDT and CDR2 YYEEEE. The CDR3 is CASRPQGMQYF. CDR3 bases: TGTGCCAGCAGACCACAGGGGATGCAGTACTTC.

CDR3 coding DNA: TGTGCCAGCAGCTTGGCCTCAGGGGGTCCCTACGAGCAGTACTTC. This translates into CASSLASGGPYEQYF. The chain has TRBV5-6 and TRBJ2-7; 7 positions match TRBD1. The ends lost 0 bases at V and 2 bases at J; junction bases unmatched: 5. Germline CDR1 is SGHDT and CDR2 is YYEEEE. The CDR3 consists of 15 residues.

This clone has more than one count but fewer than ten. The chain carries TRBV18 and TRBJ2-3, with a weak D call TRBD1 (5 bases). Trimming removed 3 bases at V and 0 bases at J, with 13 bases between. Germline V gene sequence: CDR1 KGHSH, CDR2 LQKENI. The CDR3 has 16 amino acids. The CDR3 loop reads CASSPLQTASTDTQYF. The CDR3 DNA reads TGTGCCAGCTCACCTCTCCAGACAGCAAGCACAGATACGCAGTATTTT.

The chain couples TRBV5-6 to TRBJ1-5; 9 positions match TRBD1. The CDR3 extends over 15 amino acids. Unmatched junction bases numbered 5, after V lost 0 bases and J lost 7 bases. Germline V CDR1 and CDR2: SGHDT, YYEEEE. CDR3 sequence: CASSLGTGEGQPQHF. The CDR3 DNA reads TGTGCCAGCAGCTTGGGGACAGGGGAGGGGCAGCCCCAGCATTTT.

This chain joins TRBV7-9 and TRBJ2-7; 9 bases line up with TRBD1. V was clipped by 1 base and J by 4 bases; unmatched bases: 2. Germline V gives CDR1 SEHNR, CDR2 FQNEAQ (reference sequence). This CDR3 region has 14 residues. The CDR3 DNA reads TGTGCCAGCAGCTTAGGGGGACAGGGATACGAGCAGTACTTC. Its protein product is CASSLGGQGYEQYF.

This rearrangement joins TRBV27 to TRBJ2-7; no clear D. The ends were cut back, 4 bases at V and 7 bases at J, with 8 bases in the middle. This CDR3 is 11 amino acids long. Germline V gives CDR1 MNHEY, CDR2 SMNVEV (reference sequence). CDR3 residues: CASSYNREQYF. Here the CDR3 DNA reads TGTGCCAGCAGTTACAATCGAGAGCAGTACTTC.

This clone showed up just once. The V and J genes are TRBV28 and TRBJ2-7; the match to TRBD2 covers 8 bases. The CDR3 is made up of 14 amino acids. Germline V gene lookup returns CDR1 MDHEN and CDR2 SYDVKM. J was trimmed by 0 bases and V by 8 bases; bases with no gene match: 6. CDR3 loop: CASGLAGGSYEQYF. The CDR3 DNA reads as TGTGCCAGCGGGCTGGCGGGGGGCTCCTACGAGCAGTACTTC.

The J gene is TRBJ2-5, the V gene TRBV7-9; TRBD1 matches 7 bases. In germline, CDR1 is SEHNR, CDR2 FQNEAQ (reference sequence). V lost 5 bases, J lost 2 bases, and 8 bases stayed unmatched. The CDR3 totals 15 residues. The CDR3 coding sequence is TGTGCCAGCAGCCCTCCGGGCAGGGGGCAAGAGACCCAGTACTTC. It yields the protein CASSPPGRGQETQYF. Complete variable domain (other parts from reference TRBV7-9 and TRBJ2-5): DTGVSQNPRHKITKRGQNVTFRCDPISEHNRLYWYRQTLGQGPEFLTYFQNEAQLEKSRLLSDRFSAERPKGSFSTLEIQRTEQGDSAMYLCASSPPGRGQETQYFGPGTRLLVL.

V and J are TRBV6-5 and TRBJ2-3; no clear D gene. There are 14 residues in the CDR3. V lost 6 bases and J 2 bases, leaving 12 bases between the germline ends. The germline CDR1 and CDR2 sequences are MNHEY and SVGAGI. CDR3 sequence reads: CASSPAADTDTQYF. CDR3 nucleotide sequence: TGTGCCAGCAGCCCGGCGGCTGACACAGATACGCAGTATTTT.

V usage is TRBV5-4 and J usage is TRBJ2-7; 8 nucleotides match TRBD1. CDR1 is SGHNT, CDR2 YYREEE, per germline (reference sequence). This CDR3 spans 17 amino acids. After removal of 3 bases from V and 1 base from J, the junction contained 12 bases not matched to a gene. This CDR3 reads CASSSGSPGQASYEQYF. The CDR3 DNA is TGTGCCAGCAGCTCTGGGTCCCCGGGACAGGCATCCTACGAGCAGTACTTC.

The V and J genes are TRBV5-1 and TRBJ2-3, with TRBD1 as a possible D gene (6 bases). CDR1 is SGHRS, CDR2 YFSETQ, per germline. Trimming pared 4 bases from V and 0 bases from J, leaving 9 bases between. There are 14 residues in the CDR3. For the CDR3, the DNA is TGCGCCAGCAGCGCGGACAGCAGCACAGATACGCAGTATTTT. Its protein product is CASSADSSTDTQYF.

V usage is TRBV28 and J usage is TRBJ2-7, with 10 bases aligning to TRBD2. The V gene's germline CDR1 is MDHEN and CDR2 SYDVKM. Trimming at V came to 5 bases and at J to 6 bases, leaving 10 bases not matched to a gene. This CDR3 has 15 amino acids. In DNA, the CDR3 is TGTGCCAGCAGTCCCAGCGGGGGGGCCACGGTCGAGCAGTACTTC. Translated: CASSPSGGATVEQYF.

The V gene is TRBV21-1, the J gene TRBJ2-3; the table calls TRBD2, which could not be checked here. TRBV21-1 is described as a pseudogene. The CDR3 is 15 amino acids. CDR3 amino acids: CASSLDSTSTDTQYF. CDR3 nucleotide sequence: TGTGCCAGCAGCTTGGACTCAACTAGCACAGATACGCAGTATTTT.

The chain couples TRBV4-2 to TRBJ2-5, with 8 bases identical to TRBD2. The CDR3 consists of 15 residues. Trimming removed 1 base from V and 5 bases from J; junction bases left unmatched: 6. In germline, CDR1 is LGHNA, CDR2 YNFKEQ. CDR3 residues: CASSQVGGGGETQYF. In DNA, the CDR3 is TGTGCCAGCAGCCAAGTGGGGGGCGGGGGGGAGACCCAGTACTTC.